This TCR beta chain was captured in a study of cytotoxic CD8 clonotypes in ibrutinib-treated CLL. Using immunoSEQ multiplex PCR, the repertoire was profiled, and TCRdb retains in-frame clones only, with some absent. Of 30,000 to 40,000 clones in the sample, approximately 69% are singletons; the top ten hold roughly 25%. The germline gives CDR1 MNHEY, CDR2 SMNVEV (reference sequence). Losses at the gene ends were 5 bases for V and 7 bases for J; bases not matched to a gene: 5. The CDR3 totals 13 residues. The chain carries TRBV27 and TRBJ1-3, with 7 bases aligning to TRBD1. The receptor was isolated from a human donor with chronic lymphocytic leukemia. Sequenced material: PBMCs, taken before ibrutinib treatment. In DNA form, the CDR3 reads TGTGCCAGCAGTCAATACAGGGGCAACACCATATATTTT. This translates into CASSQYRGNTIYF.